This T cell receptor beta chain stems from a study of graft-versus-host responses after intestinal transplantation (dated by TCRdb to the early 2020s). Study-level background: The transplants that recipients received were multivisceral, liver-intestinal, or isolated intestinal. Graft-versus-host and host-versus-graft alloreactive T cell clones were tracked in the graft, circulation and bone marrow after intestinal transplantation using bulk TCR-beta CDR3 sequencing. Every recipient was given anti-thymocyte globulin induction, followed by about 3 years of maintenance tacrolimus and steroids. Of the 20 to 25 intestinal transplant recipients enrolled in the cohort, one of whom was a retransplant, 3 patients without pretransplant specimens were excluded. To identify alloreactive clones, pre-transplant mixed lymphocyte reaction products were sequenced and then compared with unstimulated pre-transplant donor and recipient T cells. Rather than being sequenced by the commercial service, samples from three later patients were sequenced in-house on an Illumina MiSeq and processed with MiXCR. Donor T cell macrochimerism was defined as a peak of at least 4% donor T cells among recipient peripheral blood mononuclear cells.

Blood samples were collected up to 4 times in the first month after transplant and then at least monthly when available. Remarks on this clone: Its antigen is currently not known. There are no base qualities to consult, and no much larger clone falls within one base.

Reading the germline V gene gives CDR1 SGHTA and CDR2 FQGNSA. The cysteine opens and the phenylalanine closes a CDR3 of 13 amino acids. The kept DNA is CDR3 alone, 39 bases in frame from the first base. Trimming takes 6 bases from V and 5 bases from J, and the germline ends sit 11 bases apart. Broad study findings and their caveats: Peak levels of circulating GvH clones were associated with declines in HvG clones early after transplant. GvH clones turned up in recipient bone marrow, with some appearing earlier in ileal mucosa or blood, a pattern consistent with an intestinal mucosal origin. The relatively low number and heterogeneity of intestinal transplant patients limited the conclusions. In the allografts of patients with donor T cell macrochimerism, GvH to HvG T cell clonal ratios were high.

The library was generated by the immunoSEQ multiplex PCR assay. Adaptive Biotechnologies carried out high-throughput TCR-beta CDR3 sequencing of genomic DNA for most patients. In the authors' own workflow: Adaptive's ImmunoSEQ software was the source of the TCR sequencing data for 15 to 20 patients, while a few other patients were processed with MiXCR and VDJtools. Because the origin of CDR3 nucleotide sequences shared between donor and recipient could not be assigned, those sequences were removed. At least 2-fold expansion over unstimulated cells and a minimum CFSE-low frequency of 0.002% (template counts) or 0.001% (read counts) were required for clones to be classified as alloreactive. Mappable clones were those detected in sequenced pre-transplant spleen, lymph node, or MLR CFSE-low populations of the donor or recipient. The cumulative frequency of alloreactive clones was calculated as a percentage of all sequences, weighted by copy number. Sourced from immuneACCESS, this table was stored by TCRdb with only in-frame sequences that have V and J called. A share of the clones is absent; for the studies checked, an unresolved V gene accounts for under half, and the remainder has no known explanation. The V and J calls and clone size are taken from that table; D and trimming were inferred from the DNA. The sample table records about 10,000 clones; approximately 94% of these occur just once. About 2.2% of the sample belongs to the ten largest clones.

The sequencing here drew on PBMCs, taken 8 days after intestinal transplant. The receptor comes from a human patient who received an intestinal transplant, so some T cells may come from the graft donor. The chain employs TRBV7-2 and TRBJ2-1; TRBD1 is a weak D gene call, 6 bases matching. The nucleotide sequence is given as TGTGCCAGCAGAGAAACAGGGAACAATGAGCAGTTCTTC. Translated, this gives CASRETGNNEQFF.